Listed below are T cell receptor beta chains from one sample, sequenced in a study of CD8 T cells in ankylosing spondylitis. One entry per CDR3 protein, called by TCRdb with MiXCR from the 5' RACE reads. The sample carries 250,000 to 300,000 distinct CDR3 sequences, 20% recorded once. Material: blood, either unsorted or a sorted T cell fraction (not recorded which). The source of these receptors is a male donor with ankylosing spondylitis or in good health (not recorded which). The CDR3 runs from the conserved cysteine through the conserved F or W. A D gene is named only where the DNA matches it firmly. Rows give clone size only sometimes, using once, few, many, or a class for an expanded clone.

CDR3 | DNA | J | D | V | size
CASSIVVGQASNQPQHF | TGTGCCAGTAGTATTGTAGTTGGGCAGGCGAGCAATCAGCCCCAGCATTTT | TRBJ1-5 | NA | TRBV19 | NA
CASSPPAGSSSYNEQFF | TGTGCCAGCTCACCACCTGCGGGCTCAAGCTCCTACAATGAGCAGTTCTTC | TRBJ2-1 | NA | TRBV18 | NA
CASSLETGELFF | TGTGCCAGCAGTTTGGAAACCGGGGAGCTGTTTTTT | TRBJ2-2 | NA | TRBV12-3/TRBV12-4 | many
CASSSTGSLDTQYF | TGTGCCAGCAGTTCCACAGGGAGCTTGGATACGCAGTATTTT | TRBJ2-3 | NA | TRBV6-5 | few
CASSQGRELTYNEQFF | TGTGCCAGCAGCCAAGGTCGCGAGCTTACCTACAATGAGCAGTTCTTC | TRBJ2-1 | NA | TRBV4-2 | many
CASSRARSDNQPQHF | TGTGCCAGCAGCAGGGCCCGAAGCGACAATCAGCCCCAGCATTTT | TRBJ1-5 | NA | TRBV6-1 | NA
CASSFSAVSVGSPDQPQHF | TGTGCCAGCAGTTTTTCGGCGGTCTCCGTCGGCAGTCCCGATCAGCCCCAGCATTTT | TRBJ1-5 | NA | TRBV27 | NA
CASSLAGTGGQAFF | TGTGCCAGCAGCTTAGCTGGGACAGGGGGGCAAGCTTTCTTT | TRBJ1-1 | TRBD1 | TRBV11-2 | NA
CATSESWTYGTTNTGELFF | TGTGCCACCAGTGAATCCTGGACCTACGGGACTACGAACACCGGGGAGCTGTTTTTT | TRBJ2-2 | TRBD2 | TRBV24-1 | NA
CASSQLGLNQPQHF | TGTGCCAGCAGCCAATTGGGGTTAAATCAGCCCCAGCATTTT | TRBJ1-5 | NA | TRBV16 | NA
CSARPPTGEKLFF | TGCAGTGCTAGACCTCCTACCGGAGAAAAACTGTTTTTT | TRBJ1-4 | NA | TRBV20-1 | many
CATSDTNNSPLHF | TGTGCCACCTCGGACACGAATAATTCACCCCTCCACTTT | TRBJ1-6 | NA | TRBV28 | few